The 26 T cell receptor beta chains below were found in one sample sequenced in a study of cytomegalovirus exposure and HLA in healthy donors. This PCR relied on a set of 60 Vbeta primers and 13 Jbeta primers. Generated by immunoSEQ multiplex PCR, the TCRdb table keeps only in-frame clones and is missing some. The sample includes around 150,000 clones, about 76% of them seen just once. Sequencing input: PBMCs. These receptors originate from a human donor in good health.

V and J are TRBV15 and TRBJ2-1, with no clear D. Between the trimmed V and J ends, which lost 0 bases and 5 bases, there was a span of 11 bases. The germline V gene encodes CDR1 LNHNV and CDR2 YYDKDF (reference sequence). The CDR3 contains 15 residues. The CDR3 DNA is TGTGCCACCAGCAGAGATTTAGTGTCCAACAATGAGCAGTTCTTC. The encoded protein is CATSRDLVSNNEQFF.

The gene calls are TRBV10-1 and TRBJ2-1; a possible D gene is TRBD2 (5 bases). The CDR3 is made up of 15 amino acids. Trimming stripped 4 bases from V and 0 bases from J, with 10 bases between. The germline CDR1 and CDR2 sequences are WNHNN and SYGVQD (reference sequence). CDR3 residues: CASSAQRSSYNEQFF. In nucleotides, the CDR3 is TGCGCCAGCAGTGCTCAGCGGAGCTCCTACAATGAGCAGTTCTTC.

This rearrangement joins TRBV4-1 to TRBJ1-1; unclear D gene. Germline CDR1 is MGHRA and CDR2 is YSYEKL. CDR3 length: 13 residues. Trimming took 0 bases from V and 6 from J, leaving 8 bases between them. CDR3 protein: CASSQEWQAEAFF. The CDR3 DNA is TGCGCCAGCAGCCAAGAGTGGCAGGCTGAAGCTTTCTTT.

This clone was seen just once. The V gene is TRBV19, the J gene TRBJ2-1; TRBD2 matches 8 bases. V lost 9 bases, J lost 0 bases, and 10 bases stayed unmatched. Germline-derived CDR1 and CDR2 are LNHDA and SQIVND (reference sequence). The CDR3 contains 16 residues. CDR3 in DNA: TGTGCCAGCAGACTAAGCGGGGGCTTCTCCTACAATGAGCAGTTCTTC. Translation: CASRLSGGFSYNEQFF.

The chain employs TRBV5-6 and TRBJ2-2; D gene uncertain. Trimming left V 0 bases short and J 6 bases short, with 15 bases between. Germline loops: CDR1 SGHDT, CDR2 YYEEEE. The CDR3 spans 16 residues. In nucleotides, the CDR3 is TGTGCCAGCAGCTTGGGAACATCAATAAGCGCCGGGGAGCTGTTTTTT. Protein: CASSLGTSISAGELFF.

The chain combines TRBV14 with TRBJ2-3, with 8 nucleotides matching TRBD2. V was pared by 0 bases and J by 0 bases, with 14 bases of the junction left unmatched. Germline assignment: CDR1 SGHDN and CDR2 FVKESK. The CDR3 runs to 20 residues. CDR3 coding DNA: TGTGCCAGCAGCCAAGATCCAGCGGGGGAAAGAGAACCTAGCACAGATACGCAGTATTTT. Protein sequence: CASSQDPAGEREPSTDTQYF.

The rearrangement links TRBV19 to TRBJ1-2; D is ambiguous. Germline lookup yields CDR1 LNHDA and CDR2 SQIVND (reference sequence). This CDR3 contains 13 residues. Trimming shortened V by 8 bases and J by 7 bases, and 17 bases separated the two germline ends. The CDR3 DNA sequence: TGTGCCAGTTTTCGGGGAGTCTCGGGTGGCTACACCTTC. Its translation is CASFRGVSGGYTF.

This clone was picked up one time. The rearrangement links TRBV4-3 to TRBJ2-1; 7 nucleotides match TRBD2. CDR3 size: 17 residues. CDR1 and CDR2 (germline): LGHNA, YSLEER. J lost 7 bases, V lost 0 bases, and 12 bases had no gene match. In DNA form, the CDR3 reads TGCGCCAGCAGCCAAGATTGGGGGGGTGGTGGTGAGAATGAGCAGTTCTTC. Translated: CASSQDWGGGGENEQFF.

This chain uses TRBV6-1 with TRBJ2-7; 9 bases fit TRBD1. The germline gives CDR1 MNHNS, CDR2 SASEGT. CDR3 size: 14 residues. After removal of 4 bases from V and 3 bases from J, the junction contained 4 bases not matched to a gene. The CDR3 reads CASSGGTGNYEQYF. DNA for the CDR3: TGTGCCAGCAGTGGGGGGACAGGGAACTACGAGCAGTACTTC.

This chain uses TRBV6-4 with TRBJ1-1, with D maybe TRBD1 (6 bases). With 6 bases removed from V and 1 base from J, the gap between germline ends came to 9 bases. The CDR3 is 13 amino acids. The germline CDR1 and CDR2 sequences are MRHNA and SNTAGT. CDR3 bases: TGTGCCAGCAGCCGGGACACGAACACTGAAGCTTTCTTT. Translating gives CASSRDTNTEAFF.

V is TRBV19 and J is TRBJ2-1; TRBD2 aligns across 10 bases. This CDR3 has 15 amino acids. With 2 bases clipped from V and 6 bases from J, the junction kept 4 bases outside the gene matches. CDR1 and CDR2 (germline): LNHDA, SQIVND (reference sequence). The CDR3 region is CASSIRVAGGNEQFF. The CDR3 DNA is TGTGCCAGTAGTATAAGGGTAGCGGGAGGCAATGAGCAGTTCTTC.

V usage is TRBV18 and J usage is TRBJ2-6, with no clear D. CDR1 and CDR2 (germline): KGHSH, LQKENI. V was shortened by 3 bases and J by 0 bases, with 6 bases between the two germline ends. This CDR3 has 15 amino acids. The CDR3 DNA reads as TGTGCCAGCTCACCCCGGAGCTCTGGGGCCAACGTCCTGACTTTC. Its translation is CASSPRSSGANVLTF.

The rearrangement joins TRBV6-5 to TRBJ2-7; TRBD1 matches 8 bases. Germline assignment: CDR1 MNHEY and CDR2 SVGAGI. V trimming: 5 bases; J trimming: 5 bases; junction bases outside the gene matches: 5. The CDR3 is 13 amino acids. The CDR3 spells CASSHRTGNEQYF. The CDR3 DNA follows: TGTGCCAGCAGTCACCGGACAGGGAACGAGCAGTACTTC.

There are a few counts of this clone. This CDR3 is CASGRGTTEAFF. Here the CDR3 DNA reads TGTGCCAGCGGGAGGGGAACGACTGAAGCTTTCTTT. The chain employs TRBV5-5 and TRBJ1-1; a possible D gene is TRBD1 (5 bases). The germline gives CDR1 SGHKS, CDR2 YYEKEE (reference sequence). V lost 7 bases and J 5 bases, leaving 12 bases between the germline ends. The CDR3 is made up of 12 amino acids.

The CDR3, as DNA: TGTGCCAGTAGTCCTCGGACAGGTGGTGGCTACACCTTC. Translated: CASSPRTGGGYTF. The chain uses TRBV19 and TRBJ1-2, with 7 positions matching TRBD1. V shed 5 bases and J 7 bases; nucleotides not matched to a gene: 7. The CDR3 spans 13 residues. CDR1 and CDR2 (germline): LNHDA, SQIVND (reference sequence). The complete variable domain, with remaining parts taken from reference TRBV19 and TRBJ1-2, reads DGGITQSPKYLFRKEGQNVTLSCEQNLNHDAMYWYRQDPGQGLRLIYYSQIVNDFQKGDIAEGYSVSREKKESFPLTVTSAQKNPTAFYLCASSPRTGGGYTFGSGTRLTVV.

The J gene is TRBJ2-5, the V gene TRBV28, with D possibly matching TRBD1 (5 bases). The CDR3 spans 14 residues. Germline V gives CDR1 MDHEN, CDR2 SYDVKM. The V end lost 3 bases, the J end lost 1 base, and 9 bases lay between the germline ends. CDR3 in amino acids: CASSLGLLQETQYF. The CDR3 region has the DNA TGTGCCAGCAGTTTGGGGCTGCTCCAAGAGACCCAGTACTTC.

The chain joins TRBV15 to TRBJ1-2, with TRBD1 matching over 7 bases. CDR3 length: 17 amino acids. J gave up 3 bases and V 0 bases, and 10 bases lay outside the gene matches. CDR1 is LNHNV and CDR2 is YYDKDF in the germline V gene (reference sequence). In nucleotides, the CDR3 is TGTGCCACCAGCAGAGATTTAGGGGGCCGCCAGGACTATGGCTACACCTTC. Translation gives CATSRDLGGRQDYGYTF.

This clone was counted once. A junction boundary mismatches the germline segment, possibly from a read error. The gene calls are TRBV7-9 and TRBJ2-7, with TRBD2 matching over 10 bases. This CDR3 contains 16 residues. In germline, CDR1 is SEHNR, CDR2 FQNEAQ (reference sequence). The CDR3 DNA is TGTTCCAGCAGCGGTCCTAGCGGGAGTTTTACCGGGGAGCAGTACTTC. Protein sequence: CSSSGPSGSFTGEQYF.

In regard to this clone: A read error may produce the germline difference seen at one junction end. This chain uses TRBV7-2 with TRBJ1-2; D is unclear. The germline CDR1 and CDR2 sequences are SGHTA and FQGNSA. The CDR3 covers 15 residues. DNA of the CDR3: TGTGCCAGCAGCTTAGTGGGTCCTTCCAACTATGGCTACCCCTTC. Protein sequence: CASSLVGPSNYGYPF. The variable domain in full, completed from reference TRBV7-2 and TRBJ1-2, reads GAGVSQSPSNKVTEKGKDVELRCDPISGHTALYWYRQSLGQGLEFLIYFQGNSAPDKSGLPSDRFSAERTGGSVSTLTIQRTQQEDSAVYLCASSLVGPSNYGYPFGSGTRLTVV.

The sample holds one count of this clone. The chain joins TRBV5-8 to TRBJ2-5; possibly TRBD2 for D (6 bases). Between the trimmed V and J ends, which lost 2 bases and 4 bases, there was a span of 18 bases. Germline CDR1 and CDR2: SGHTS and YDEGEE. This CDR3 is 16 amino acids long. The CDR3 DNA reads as TGTGCCAGCAGCTTAGGTAGGCGGGGCCTCCGAGAGACCCAGTACTTC. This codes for CASSLGRRGLRETQYF.

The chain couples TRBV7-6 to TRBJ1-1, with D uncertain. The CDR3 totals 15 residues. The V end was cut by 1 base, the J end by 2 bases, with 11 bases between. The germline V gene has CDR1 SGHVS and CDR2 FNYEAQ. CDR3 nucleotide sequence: TGTGCCAGCAGCTTAGTATCCGGGTCCAACACTGAAGCTTTCTTT. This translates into CASSLVSGSNTEAFF.

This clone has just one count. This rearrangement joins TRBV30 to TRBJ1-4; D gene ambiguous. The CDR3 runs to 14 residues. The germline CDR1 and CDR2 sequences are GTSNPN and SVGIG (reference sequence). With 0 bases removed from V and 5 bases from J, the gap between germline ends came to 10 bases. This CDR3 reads CAWSVTKANEKLFF. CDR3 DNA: TGTGCCTGGAGTGTAACCAAAGCAAATGAAAAACTGTTTTTT.

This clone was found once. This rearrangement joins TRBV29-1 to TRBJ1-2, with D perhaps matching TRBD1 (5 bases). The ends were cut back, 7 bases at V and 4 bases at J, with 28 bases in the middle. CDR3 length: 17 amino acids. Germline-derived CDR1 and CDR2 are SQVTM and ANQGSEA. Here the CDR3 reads CSARGMAQALPFYGYTF. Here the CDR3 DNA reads TGCAGCGCTCGGGGGATGGCACAGGCCCTCCCCTTCTATGGCTACACCTTC.

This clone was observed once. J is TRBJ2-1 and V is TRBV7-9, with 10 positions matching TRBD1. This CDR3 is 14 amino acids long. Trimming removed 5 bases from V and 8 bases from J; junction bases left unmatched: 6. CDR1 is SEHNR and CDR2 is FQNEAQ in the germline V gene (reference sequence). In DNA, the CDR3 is TGTGCCAGCAGCCCCTGGGACAGGGGCGATGAGCAGTTCTTC. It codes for CASSPWDRGDEQFF.

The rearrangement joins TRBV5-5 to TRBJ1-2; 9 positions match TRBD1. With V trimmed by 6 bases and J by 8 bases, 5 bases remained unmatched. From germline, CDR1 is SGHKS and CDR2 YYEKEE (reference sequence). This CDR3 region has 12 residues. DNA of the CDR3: TGTGCCAGCACCCTGGACAGGGGCGGCTACACCTTC. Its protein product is CASTLDRGGYTF.

CDR3: CAWSVTENTEAFF. The CDR3 region has the DNA TGTGCCTGGAGTGTAACAGAGAACACTGAAGCTTTCTTT. V usage is TRBV30 and J usage is TRBJ1-1, with D hard to call. Between the trimmed V and J ends, which lost 0 bases and 1 base, there was a span of 6 bases. The CDR3 is 13 amino acids. The germline V gene encodes CDR1 GTSNPN and CDR2 SVGIG (reference sequence).